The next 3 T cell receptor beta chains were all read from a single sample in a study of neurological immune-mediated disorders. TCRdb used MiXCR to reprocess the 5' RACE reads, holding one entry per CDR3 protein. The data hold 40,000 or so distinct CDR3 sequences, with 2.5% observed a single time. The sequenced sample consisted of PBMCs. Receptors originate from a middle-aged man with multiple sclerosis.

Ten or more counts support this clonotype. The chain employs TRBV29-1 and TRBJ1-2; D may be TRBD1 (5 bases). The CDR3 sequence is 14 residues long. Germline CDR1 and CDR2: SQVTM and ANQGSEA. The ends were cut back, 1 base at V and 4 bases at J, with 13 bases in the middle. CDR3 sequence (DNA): TGCAGCGTTGAAGGGTTCAGGGATAGCTATGGCTACACCTTC. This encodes CSVEGFRDSYGYTF.

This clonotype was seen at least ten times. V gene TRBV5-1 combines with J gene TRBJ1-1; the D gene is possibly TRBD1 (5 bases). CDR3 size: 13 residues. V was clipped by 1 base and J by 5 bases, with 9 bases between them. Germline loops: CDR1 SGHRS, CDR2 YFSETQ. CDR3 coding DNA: TGCGCCAGCAGCTTGAGCGGGGGTACTGAAGCTTTCTTT. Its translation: CASSLSGGTEAFF.

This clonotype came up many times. The CDR3 DNA reads TGTGCCAGCAGCGTAGAGGACAGGGGTGCCCCAGATACGCAGTATTTT. Amino acids: CASSVEDRGAPDTQYF. This chain connects TRBV9 to TRBJ2-3; TRBD1 matches at 9 bases. Trimming removed 0 bases from V and 4 bases from J; junction bases left unmatched: 6. Germline assignment: CDR1 SGDLS and CDR2 YYNGEE. The CDR3 runs to 16 residues.